What follows is one T cell receptor (beta chain) and its context. Its target is unknown. The length of the CDR3 is 13 residues. V shed 3 bases and J shed 6 bases, with 12 bases lying between them. Germline V lookup: CDR1 LNHNV, CDR2 YYDKDF (reference sequence). This specimen comes from a study of Graves' ophthalmopathy and Graves' hyperthyroidism. Study results and limitations: Most expanded thyroid clonotypes above 0.001 frequency also appeared in blood. Ophthalmopathy was separated from stable hyperthyroidism by a 13-signature model with around 89% sensitivity and about 79% specificity.

For repertoire sequencing, the TCR beta CDR3 regions were amplified from RNA transcripts. An initial RT-PCR round employing HTBI primers preceded a second-round multiplex PCR. TCRdb reprocessed the multiplex PCR reads with MiXCR, giving one entry per CDR3 protein. The sample lists 650,000 to 900,000 distinct CDR3 sequences; 40% were seen once. Out of more than 8.5 ml of fresh peripheral blood, PBMCs were obtained. This sequence originates from an adult man with Graves' ophthalmopathy. Sequenced material: peripheral blood. V and J are TRBV15 and TRBJ2-7; D not certain. CDR3 bases: TGTGCCACCAGCAGCCAGAACCACGGCGAGCAGTACTTC. It yields the protein CATSSQNHGEQYF.